In its sample, the clone carrying this T cell receptor beta chain was seen many times. V lost 5 bases, J lost 5 bases, and 14 bases lay in between. This CDR3 spans 14 amino acids. In germline, CDR1 is SGHRS, CDR2 YFSETQ. Two oligonucleotides, mixed equimolar, formed the beta constant-region primer covering TRBC1 and TRBC2. TCRdb reprocessed the UMI-ligation and nested PCR reads via MiXCR and lists one record per CDR3 protein. Of approximately 27,000 distinct CDR3 sequences listed, around a tenth are singletons. This entry belongs to a study of naive and memory T cell subsets. The sequenced material came from effector memory CD4+ T cells from blood. Subset described: effector memory, CD45RA- CD27-. The genes are TRBV5-1 and TRBJ2-1; D is undetermined. The source of this sequence is a human donor in good health. CDR3 region: CASSVTHKDNEQFF. As DNA, the CDR3 is TGCGCCAGCAGTGTCACGCACAAAGACAATGAGCAGTTCTTC.